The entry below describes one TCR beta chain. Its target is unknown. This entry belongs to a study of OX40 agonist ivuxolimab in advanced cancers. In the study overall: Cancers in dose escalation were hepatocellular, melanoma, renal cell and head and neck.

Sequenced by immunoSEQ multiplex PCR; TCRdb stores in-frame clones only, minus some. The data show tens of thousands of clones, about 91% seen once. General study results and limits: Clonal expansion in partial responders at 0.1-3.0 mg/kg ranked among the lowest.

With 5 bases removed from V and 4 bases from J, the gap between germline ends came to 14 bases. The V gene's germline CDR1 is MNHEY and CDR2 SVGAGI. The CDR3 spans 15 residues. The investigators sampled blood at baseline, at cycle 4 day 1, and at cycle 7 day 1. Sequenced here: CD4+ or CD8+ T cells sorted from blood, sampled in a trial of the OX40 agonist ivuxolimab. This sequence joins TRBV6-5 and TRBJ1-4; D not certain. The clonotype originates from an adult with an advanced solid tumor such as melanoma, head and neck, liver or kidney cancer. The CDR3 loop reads CASSGRPGGNEKLFF. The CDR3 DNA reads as TGTGCCAGCAGTGGAAGGCCTGGCGGTAATGAAAAACTGTTTTTT.